This paragraph reports one T cell receptor beta chain. Antigen: not known. The sample is drawn from a study of T cells in Graves' hyperthyroidism and ophthalmopathy. About the study: Peripheral blood collection took place at initial diagnosis, before any treatment. The study's findings and limits: Researchers found most expanded thyroid clonotypes above 0.001 in blood as well. Ophthalmopathy prediction by the model preceded onset by a median 6.5 months.

The trim removed 0 bases at V and 5 bases at J, leaving 4 bases unmatched. CDR3 size: 16 residues. Germline loops: CDR1 SEHNR, CDR2 FQNEAQ (reference sequence). Lactation, pregnancy, other autoimmune disease or uncontrolled infection led to exclusion of patients. Amplified TCR beta CDR3 regions came from RNA transcripts. Researchers ran a first-round RT-PCR on the TCR CDR3 using the HTBI primer set. TCRdb called the multiplex PCR reads again in MiXCR, with one record for every CDR3 protein. Found here are 410,000 or so distinct CDR3 sequences, around 15% of them singletons; the top ten hold about 13%.

The sample consisted of blood. The chain employs TRBV7-9 and TRBJ2-2; 9 bases line up with TRBD1. The receptor comes from a man younger than 35 with Graves' ophthalmopathy. The chain's CDR3 is CASSLAGTGSTGELFF. CDR3 coding DNA: TGTGCCAGCAGCTTAGCCGGGACAGGGTCTACCGGGGAGCTGTTTTTT.